Only a few counts were recorded for the clone carrying this TCR beta chain. Antigen unknown. MiXCR, run by TCRdb on the reads, gives a single entry per CDR3 protein. The sample consists of over 85,000 distinct CDR3 sequences, about 15% of them appearing once. This record belongs to a study of T cell repertoires in cytomegalovirus infection. Study-level information: Both CMV infection and a matching HLA type were indicated by public TCR beta signatures. Study outcomes and limitations: Dominant in the ex vivo response were TCR beta clonotypes restricted by HLA-C and specific for CMV. Public TCR beta family frequency separated CMV-and-HLA carriers, including in an independent cohort.

The CDR3 consists of 14 residues. Per germline, CDR1 MDHEN and CDR2 SYDVKM. Trimming took 4 bases from V and 7 from J, leaving 16 bases between them. The chain employs TRBV28 and TRBJ1-1, with unresolved D. This TCR derives from a human donor in good health (CMV status not recorded). Some clones in this sample may be carry-over from other donors' samples. The sample was PBMCs. This CDR3 reads CASSSETPSGEAFF. Written as DNA, the CDR3 is TGTGCCAGCAGTTCAGAGACCCCGTCGGGTGAAGCTTTCTTT.